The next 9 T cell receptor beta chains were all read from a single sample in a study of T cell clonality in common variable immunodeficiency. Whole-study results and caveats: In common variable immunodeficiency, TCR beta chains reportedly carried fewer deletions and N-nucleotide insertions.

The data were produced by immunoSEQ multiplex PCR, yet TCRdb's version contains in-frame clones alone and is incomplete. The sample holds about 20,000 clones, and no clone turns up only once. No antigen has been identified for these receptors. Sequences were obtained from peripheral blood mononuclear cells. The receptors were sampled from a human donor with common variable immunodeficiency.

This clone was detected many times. The CDR3 protein is CASTPRYGRGRSNQPQHF. The CDR3 DNA, read in part, is TGTGCCAGTACCCCCCGTTACGGACGGGGTAGAAGCAATCAGCCC. V is TRBV19 and J is TRBJ1-5; D uncertain. Read data end 3 residues before the CDR3 end; the end is taken from the germline J gene. Germline CDR1 is LNHDA and CDR2 is SQIVND (reference sequence). The CDR3 has 18 amino acids. Trimming stripped 7 bases from V and 1 base from J, with 23 bases between. Looking up the rest from reference TRBV19 and TRBJ1-5 gives the full variable domain: DGGITQSPKYLFRKEGQNVTLSCEQNLNHDAMYWYRQDPGQGLRLIYYSQIVNDFQKGDIAEGYSVSREKKESFPLTVTSAQKNPTAFYLCASTPRYGRGRSNQPQHFGDGTRLSIL.

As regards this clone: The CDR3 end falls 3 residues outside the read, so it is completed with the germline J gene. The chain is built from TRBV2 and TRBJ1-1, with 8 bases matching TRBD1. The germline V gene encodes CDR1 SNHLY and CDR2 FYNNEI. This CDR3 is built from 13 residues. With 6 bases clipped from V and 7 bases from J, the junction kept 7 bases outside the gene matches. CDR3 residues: CASRLQGAYEAFF. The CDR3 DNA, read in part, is TGTGCCAGCAGACTTCAGGGGGCATATGAA.

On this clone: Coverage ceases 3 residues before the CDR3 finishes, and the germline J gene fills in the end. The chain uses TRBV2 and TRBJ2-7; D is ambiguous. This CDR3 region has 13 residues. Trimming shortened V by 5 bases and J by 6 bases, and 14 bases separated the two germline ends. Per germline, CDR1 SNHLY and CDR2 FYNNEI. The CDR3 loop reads CASSTSQHIEQYF. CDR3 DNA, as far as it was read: TGTGCCAGCAGTACCTCTCAACACATCGAG.

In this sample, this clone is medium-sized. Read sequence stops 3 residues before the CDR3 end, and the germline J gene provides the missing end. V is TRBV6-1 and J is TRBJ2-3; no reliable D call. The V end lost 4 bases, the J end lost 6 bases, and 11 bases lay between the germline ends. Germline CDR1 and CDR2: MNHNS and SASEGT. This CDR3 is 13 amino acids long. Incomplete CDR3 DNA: TGTGCCAGCAGTGGGAGACTCCTCGATACG. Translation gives CASSGRLLDT. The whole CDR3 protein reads CASSGRLLDTQYF.

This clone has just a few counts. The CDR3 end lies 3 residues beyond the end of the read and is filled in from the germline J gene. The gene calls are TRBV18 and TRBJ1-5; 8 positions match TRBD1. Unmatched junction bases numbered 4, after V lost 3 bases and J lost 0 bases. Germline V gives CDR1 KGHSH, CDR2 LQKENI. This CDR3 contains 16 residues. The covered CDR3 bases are TGTGCCAGCTCACCCAAGGGACAGGTTAGCAATCAGCCC. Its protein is CASSPKGQVSNQP. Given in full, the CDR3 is CASSPKGQVSNQPQHF.

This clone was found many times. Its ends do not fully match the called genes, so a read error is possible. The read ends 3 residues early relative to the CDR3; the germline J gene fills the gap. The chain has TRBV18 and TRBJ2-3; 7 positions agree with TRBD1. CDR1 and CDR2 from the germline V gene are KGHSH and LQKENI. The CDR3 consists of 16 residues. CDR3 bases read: TGTGCCAGCCCACCACCGGGACAGAAAAGCACAGATACG. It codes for CASPPPGQKSTDT. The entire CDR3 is CASPPPGQKSTDTQYF.

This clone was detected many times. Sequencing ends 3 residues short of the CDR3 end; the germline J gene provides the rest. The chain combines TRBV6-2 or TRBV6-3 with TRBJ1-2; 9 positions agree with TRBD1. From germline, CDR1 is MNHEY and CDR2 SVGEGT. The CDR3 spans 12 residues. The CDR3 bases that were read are TGTGCCAGCAGTTACGGGACAGGGGGC. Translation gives CASSYGTGG. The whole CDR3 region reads CASSYGTGGYTF.

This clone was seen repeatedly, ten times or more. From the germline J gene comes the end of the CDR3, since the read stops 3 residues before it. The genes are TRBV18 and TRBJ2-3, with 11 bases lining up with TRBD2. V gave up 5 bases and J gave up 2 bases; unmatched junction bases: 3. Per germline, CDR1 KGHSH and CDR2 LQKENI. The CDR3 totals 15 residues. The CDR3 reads CASSSLAGDTDTQYF. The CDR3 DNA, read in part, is TGTGCCAGCTCATCACTAGCGGGGGACACAGATACG.

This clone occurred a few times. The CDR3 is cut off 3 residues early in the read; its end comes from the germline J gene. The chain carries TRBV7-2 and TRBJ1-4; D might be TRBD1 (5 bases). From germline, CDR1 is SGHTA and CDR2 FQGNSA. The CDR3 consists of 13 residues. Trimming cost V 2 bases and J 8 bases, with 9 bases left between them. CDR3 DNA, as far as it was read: TGTGCCAGCAGCTTACCAGGGTTGGAAAAA. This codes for CASSLPGLEK. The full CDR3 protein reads CASSLPGLEKLFF.